This T cell receptor beta chain is drawn from a study of cytomegalovirus exposure and HLA in healthy donors (dated by TCRdb to between 2016 and 2019). Study-wide context: An earlier analysis of several hundred of the donors reported around 280 Gb of sequence data and roughly 120 million unique TCR beta sequences obtained from around 180 million T cells. A later genetic analysis took genome-wide SNP genotypes for about 55% of the 666 donors and used that subset as a discovery cohort. Among the roughly 400 genotyped donors, under 90% belonged to the genetic ancestry cluster associated with self-reported Caucasian donors. Because of strong linkage in the cohort, roughly five DR-DQ haplotypes were treated as single units for association and clustering. Roughly 300 gigabases of sequencing data and around 85 million unique TCR sequences made up an early release that covered approximately 650 HLA-typed donors. Typing coverage differed by locus: A, B, C, DRB1 and DQB1 were typed in about 629-640 donors, DQA1 in about 550, DPA1 in around 580, and DPB1 in 472. Across under 500 genotyped donors of the cohort, an average of about 220,000 unique TCR beta nucleotide sequences per donor were sequenced, and 15% to 20% of those sequences were non-productive. The later analysis used no new phenotypic data to find candidate immune exposures, relying instead on TCR beta sequences and their occurrence across donors. The study aimed to test whether cataloging public T cell receptors could reveal signatures of past pathogen exposure. A separate validation cohort of roughly 130 different subjects was used in addition to the roughly 670-subject first cohort. HLA typing covered class I and class II loci at four-digit resolution. Donor age, sex, ethnicity and CMV serostatus were compiled together with the repertoire data. All discovery cohort repertoires had been generated on a single sequencing platform. The study combined high-throughput TCR immunosequencing, statistical association of individual TCRs with disease status, and machine learning to predict cytomegalovirus infection status. An earlier analysis of several hundred of the donors used high-throughput TCR beta sequencing to judge whether each TCR beta V gene segment behaved as functional or pseudogenic. The study used immunosequencing to profile the T cell repertoires of 666 subjects and linked those repertoires to cytomegalovirus serostatus. In a later analysis, previously published TCR beta repertoires from 666 donors were re-analyzed and high-resolution HLA genotyping was added so that TCR occurrence patterns could be studied.

The cohort was made up of 666 healthy bone marrow donors. At the time of sampling, all cohort members were nominally healthy, though unrecorded immune exposures were likely present. The donor was CMV seropositive and belonged to the group of more than 250 seropositive cohort members. Every donor gave a peripheral blood sample, and the peripheral blood mononuclear cells from that sample were used for TCR beta sequencing. Genomic DNA extraction from the blood cell samples was performed with the Qiagen DNeasy Blood Extraction Kit. Overall results and qualifications from the work: According to a later analysis, parvovirus B19, influenza, CMV and Epstein-Barr virus appeared linked to several top co-occurrence clusters. CMV serostatus was the only immune exposure information available for the cohort. At a false discovery rate of 0.05, a later analysis linked under 20,000 TCR beta sequences to specific HLA alleles. A later analysis found that most CMV-associated TCR beta chains appeared HLA-restricted, with HLA associations seemingly driven largely by CMV exposure. Sequencing depth was assumed to be roughly uniform across donors in the presence/absence analyses, though that assumption may not hold. Linkage disequilibrium might explain the correlated functional status among segregating V segments, but an unknown experimental factor could not be ruled out. In a later analysis, the rate of TCR association differed among HLA loci, with DRB1 alleles having the most associated TCRs and HLA-C alleles having the fewest. A later genetic analysis reported fewer N-insertions in productive TCRs among donors in an Asian-associated ancestry cluster than the approximately 670-donor mean. A later analysis found that HLA-associated TCR beta chains were more clonally expanded and had lower generation probabilities than equally common non-associated chains. Cytomegalovirus status was reported to be diagnosed by the classifier with high specificity and sensitivity in both the original and validation cohorts. Because counts were too low, 15 to 20 rarely observed V segments, including chromosome 9 orphons, were excluded from the earlier analysis of 587 of the donors. In a later genetic analysis, a missense DCLRE1C variant was associated with V-gene and J-gene trimming of TCR beta chains, and the association was replicated in an independent cohort. A further reported finding was that TCR beta sequences accurately predicted the HLA-A and HLA-B alleles for most subjects in the first cohort. Strong co-occurrence of HLA alleles, especially DR and DQ, made assigning TCR associations to individual alleles difficult. This cohort had only TCR beta chains sequenced, and the lack of alpha or paired-chain data limited which features could be detected. The authors suggested that the approach could potentially be extended to other disease states and immunological phenotypes. The study gave a list of under 200 TCR beta chains associated with cytomegalovirus. Broadly in line with IMGT annotations, most TCR beta V segments showed up in productive rearrangements about 87% or about 30% of the time in an earlier analysis of roughly 590 of the donors. Most TCR sequences were seen in very few donors, while some public TCRs were found in many individuals. The sequencing pipeline was judged likely to have produced a cluster of highly shared sequence variants as a technical artifact. Because HLA typing was unavailable for some donors at each locus, only the typed subset was used in association tests. In vitro tests confirmed that three of the cytomegalovirus-associated TCR beta chains recognize cytomegalovirus antigens.

Preparation of the library involved the immunoSEQ multiplex PCR assay. For the multiplex PCR, a mixture combining 60 forward primers for TCR Vbeta segments and 13 reverse primers for TCR Jbeta segments was used. A multiplex PCR assay on genomic DNA amplified the CDR3 region of rearranged TCR beta genes. The amplified TCR beta libraries were sequenced on the Illumina HiSeq System as 87-base-pair reads. Under the source paper's analysis protocol: A later analysis tallied 80 million to 95 million unique TCR beta chains across the 666 repertoires, and some 10 million of those chains were shared by two or more donors. Raw reads were error-corrected and collapsed into unique sequences by a nearest-neighbor algorithm in which closely related sequences were merged to remove PCR and sequencing errors. Alignment of CDR3 sequences to IMGT reference sequences was used to assign V, D and J gene segments. For a sequence to be retained, a match of at least six nucleotides was required to both a V gene segment and a J gene segment. A rearrangement counted as productive if the CDR3 had no stop codons and remained in frame with V and J, and every other rearrangement counted as non-productive. Following IMGT convention, CDR3 was defined as the stretch from the second conserved V-encoded cysteine up to the conserved J-encoded phenylalanine. Sequences without an unambiguous match to a single V gene segment were excluded from the earlier analysis of 500 to 700 of the donors. An earlier analysis of approximately 590 of the donors classified V segments as functional when productive rearrangements were above 56.7% and as segregating when the standard deviation between donors was above 5%. A statistical classification framework was built to diagnose cytomegalovirus status from the catalog of TCR beta chain sequences. V and J gene assignment, in a later analysis, came from comparing TCR nucleotide sequences with IMGT/GENE-DB human TR gene sequences. A later analysis assigned CDR3 sequences and most-parsimonious VDJ recombination scenarios with the TCRdist pipeline. In a later analysis, each TCR beta chain was defined by its CDR3 amino acid sequence together with its V-gene family, and reads lacking a unique V-gene family were excluded. As a way to deal with suspected cross-contamination and a sequencing artifact, a later analysis dropped approximately 590 nucleotide sequences that were highly shared and had low generation probability. For each public chain, a later analysis derived a clonal expansion index from normalized ranks of inferred template counts within each repertoire. A later analysis computed generation probabilities with a VDJ recombination model fitted to out-of-frame rearrangements, and checked the results against IGoR. In a later analysis, hypergeometric tests were used to score TCR-TCR, TCR-HLA and TCR-CMV co-occurrence, with a repertoire-size bias correction applied to TCR pairs. A later analysis estimated false discovery rates by permuting HLA or CMV assignments 20 times. A later analysis grouped co-occurring TCRs with DBSCAN, adding TCRdist sequence similarity when clustering within HLA-allele-positive subsets. Co-occurrence clustering excluded repertoires with fewer than 30,000 or more than 120,000 public chains, plus five with anomalous nucleotide sharing. TCRdb stores this immuneACCESS table with in-frame sequences only. Part of the clones is absent; in the studies checked, under half of the shortfall reflects unresolved V genes, and no reason is known for the rest. From that table come the V and J calls and clone size; the DNA was used to work out D and trimming. This sample comprises about 170,000 clones, 60% to 75% of them detected only once. 2.5% to 3.5% of the sample is in the top ten clones.

This clone was found once. It has no known antigen specificity. Per-nucleotide qualities are absent, and no much larger clonotype sits a single base away. The material sequenced was PBMCs. The sequence was collected from a woman in her forties or fifties in good health and CMV-seropositive.

The CDR3 protein is CASSPSGGAIYEQYF. The DNA reads as follows: TGTGCCAGCTCACCAAGCGGGGGGGCTATATACGAGCAGTACTTC. Recombination joined TRBV18 with TRBJ2-7, with 10 central nucleotides matching TRBD2. CDR3 length: 15 amino acids, cysteine to phenylalanine. Of the read, only the CDR3 DNA is kept; its 45 bases are in frame from base 1. CDR1 and CDR2 are drawn from the germline V gene: KGHSH, LQKENI. Trimmed from V: 2 bases; trimmed from J: 4 bases; junction bases lacking a gene match: 5.